Following are 31 T cell receptor beta chains from one sample sequenced in a study of radiation and T cells in renal cell carcinoma. The time point denotes: baseline pretreatment blood. Treatment noted: 15 Gy SBRT to primary tumor, nephrectomy 4 weeks later. Assay: immunoSEQ multiplex PCR; the TCRdb copy retains only in-frame clones and omits some. The top ten clones hold less than 7.5% of a sample with around 64,000 clones, about three quarters of them seen once. The sequencing used blood, collected from a patient whose treatment included radiotherapy and nephrectomy. Every receptor here comes from a man between 60 and 70 years old with renal cell carcinoma.

The chain links TRBV30 to TRBJ1-5, with TRBD1 as a possible D gene (6 bases). This CDR3 spans 14 amino acids. Germline loops: CDR1 GTSNPN, CDR2 SVGIG (reference sequence). The V and J ends lost 3 bases and 6 bases respectively, with 15 bases between them. The CDR3 protein is CAWRSRGHSQPQHF. CDR3 in DNA: TGTGCCTGGAGGTCCAGGGGCCACAGTCAGCCCCAGCATTTT.

V gene TRBV9 combines with J gene TRBJ1-3, with a tentative D call TRBD1 (5 bases). V lost 2 bases and J 1 base, leaving 10 bases between the germline ends. From germline, CDR1 is SGDLS and CDR2 YYNGEE. This CDR3 is 15 amino acids long. CDR3 sequence (DNA): TGTGCCAGCAGCGTGGACGCAGGGTCTGGAAACACCATATATTTT. This sequence encodes CASSVDAGSGNTIYF.

This clone has just one count. V and J are TRBV11-3 and TRBJ1-4; 7 bases match TRBD1. The V gene end was trimmed by 5 bases and the J gene end by 0 bases; junction bases not matched to a gene: 6. The CDR3 totals 16 residues. Germline assignment: CDR1 SGHNT and CDR2 YENEEA. The CDR3 DNA sequence: TGTGCCAGCAGCCAATATGGGACAGCAACTAATGAAAAACTGTTTTTT. It translates to CASSQYGTATNEKLFF.

The gene calls are TRBV11-2 and TRBJ2-5, with 9 bases aligning to TRBD1. With 1 base clipped from V and 4 bases from J, the junction kept 7 bases outside the gene matches. This CDR3 has 16 residues. The V gene's germline CDR1 is SGHAT and CDR2 FQNNGV. The CDR3: CASSLGDRVYAETQYF. Written as DNA, the CDR3 is TGTGCCAGCAGCTTAGGGGACAGGGTGTATGCAGAGACCCAGTACTTC. Drawing the rest from reference TRBV11-2 and TRBJ2-5, the complete variable domain is EAGVAQSPRYKIIEKRQSVAFWCNPISGHATLYWYQQILGQGPKLLIQFQNNGVVDDSQLPKDRFSAERLKGVDSTLKIQPAKLEDSAVYLCASSLGDRVYAETQYFGPGTRLLVL.

The V gene is TRBV18, the J gene TRBJ2-3, with TRBD2 identical over 11 bases. The germline gives CDR1 KGHSH, CDR2 LQKENI. The CDR3 is 17 amino acids. V dropped 2 bases and J dropped 3; count of bases not matched to a gene: 7. CDR3 sequence: CASSPTSGGGITDTQYF. The CDR3 coding sequence is TGTGCCAGCTCACCAACTAGCGGGGGTGGAATTACAGATACGCAGTATTTT.

This clone is a singleton in its sample. The V call is TRBV5-8, the J call TRBJ1-2, with 7 bases matching TRBD1. The CDR3 totals 15 residues. Germline CDR1 is SGHTS and CDR2 is YDEGEE. Trimming cost V 4 bases and J 7 bases; bases outside gene matches: 13. The CDR3 region has the DNA TGTGCCAGCAGCCCTACCCGAACAGGGGTCGGTGGCTACACCTTC. Protein sequence: CASSPTRTGVGGYTF.

The chain carries TRBV6-5 and TRBJ2-3, with unresolved D. The CDR3 sequence is 13 residues long. V lost 8 bases and J lost 5, with 14 bases in between. Germline values: CDR1 MNHEY, CDR2 SVGAGI. CDR3: CASGPTSVDTQYF. DNA for the CDR3: TGTGCCAGCGGCCCCACCTCCGTAGATACGCAGTATTTT.

The chain uses TRBV11-3 and TRBJ2-7; D is tentatively TRBD1 or TRBD2 (5 bases each). Germline CDR1 reads SGHNT; CDR2 reads YENEEA. This CDR3 comprises 12 residues. The CDR3 coding sequence is TGTGCCAGCAGCCTAAGTATCGGGACCGTAGCTGTC. It yields the protein CASSLSIGTVAV.

The rearrangement joins TRBV28 to TRBJ1-4; perhaps TRBD1 as D (6 bases). Germline V CDR1 and CDR2: MDHEN, SYDVKM. V was cut by 2 bases and J by 8 bases, with 12 bases left in between. The CDR3 consists of 14 residues. CDR3 coding DNA: TGTGCCAGCAGTTTAGGCCAGGGGAGAGAAAAACTGTTTTTT. It encodes CASSLGQGREKLFF.

The chain couples TRBV5-5 to TRBJ1-3; D unresolved. The CDR3 is 15 residues long. The V and J ends lost 4 bases and 0 bases respectively, with 11 bases between them. Germline CDR1 reads SGHKS; CDR2 reads YYEKEE (reference sequence). CDR3 sequence reads: CASSQLALSGNTIYF. The CDR3 DNA sequence: TGTGCCAGCAGCCAACTTGCCCTCTCTGGAAACACCATATATTTT.

This clone was seen only once. This chain connects TRBV7-7 to TRBJ2-1, with D unclear. CDR1 and CDR2 (germline): SSHAT, FNYEAQ (reference sequence). The CDR3 runs 13 residues. Trimming pared 1 base from V and 5 bases from J, leaving 6 bases between. This chain's CDR3 is CASSLVFDNEQFF. The CDR3 DNA sequence: TGTGCCAGCAGCTTAGTCTTTGACAATGAGCAGTTCTTC.

V gene TRBV7-3 combines with J gene TRBJ2-1, with D possibly TRBD2 on 6 matching bases. V was clipped by 5 bases and J by 8 bases, with 10 bases between them. This CDR3 has 12 amino acids. Germline V lookup: CDR1 SGHTA, CDR2 FQGTGA. The CDR3 spells CASSDGGDEQFF. The CDR3 nucleotides are TGTGCCAGCAGCGACGGAGGGGATGAGCAGTTCTTC.

This clone was found a few times. J is TRBJ1-1 and V is TRBV6-1; TRBD1 agrees at 9 bases. With 0 bases clipped from V and 10 bases from J, the junction kept 6 bases outside the gene matches. CDR1 and CDR2 (germline): MNHNS, SASEGT. CDR3 length: 14 amino acids. CDR3 nucleotides: TGTGCCAGCAGTGAAGCTTTACAGGGGGCGGGAGCTTTCTTT. Its translation is CASSEALQGAGAFF.

There are many counts of this clone. The gene calls are TRBV11-3 and TRBJ2-3; TRBD2 matches at 9 bases. Germline CDR1 is SGHNT and CDR2 is YENEEA. V gave up 5 bases and J gave up 12 bases; unmatched junction bases: 6. The CDR3 totals 12 residues. CDR3 loop: CASSPRLAAQYF. CDR3 bases: TGTGCCAGCAGCCCTAGACTAGCGGCCCAGTATTTT.

The chain carries TRBV7-9 and TRBJ1-2; 10 positions agree with TRBD1. The V and J ends lost 5 bases and 10 bases, in that order; junction bases with no gene match: 7. The CDR3 totals 13 residues. The germline V gene encodes CDR1 SEHNR and CDR2 FQNEAQ (reference sequence). CDR3 bases: TGTGCCAGCAGCAACGACAGGGGGCATTACTACACCTTC. This translates into CASSNDRGHYYTF.

The chain combines TRBV7-2 with TRBJ2-7, with TRBD1 matching 9 bases. Germline lookup yields CDR1 SGHTA and CDR2 FQGNSA. Unmatched junction bases numbered 8, after V lost 6 bases and J lost 2 bases. CDR3 length equals 15 residues. CDR3 sequence reads: CASRFTGTGPYEQYF. In DNA, the CDR3 is TGTGCCAGCAGATTTACCGGGACAGGGCCCTACGAGCAGTACTTC.

This clone has only a few counts. The V gene is TRBV13, the J gene TRBJ2-5, with D possibly being TRBD1 (6 bases). Trimming took 5 bases from V and 9 from J, leaving 22 bases between them. Germline values: CDR1 PRHDT, CDR2 FYEKMQ (reference sequence). CDR3 size: 15 residues. DNA for the CDR3: TGTGCCAGCAGCCCGAAGAAACAGGGTGATTTGGCCCAGTACTTC. It is translated as CASSPKKQGDLAQYF.

The rearrangement uses TRBV5-1 and TRBJ2-1; D might be TRBD2 (5 bases). Looked up from germline, CDR1 is SGHRS and CDR2 is YFSETQ. The V gene lost 4 bases and the J gene lost 2 bases, with 13 bases spanning the gap. This CDR3 is built from 15 residues. The CDR3 DNA follows: TGCGCCAGCAGCCTAGCACCTGACACCTACAATGAGCAGTTCTTC. Amino acid sequence: CASSLAPDTYNEQFF. Filled out from reference TRBV5-1 and TRBJ2-1, the complete variable domain reads KAGVTQTPRYLIKTRGQQVTLSCSPISGHRSVSWYQQTPGQGLQFLFEYFSETQRNKGNFPGRFSGRQFSNSRSEMNVSTLELGDSALYLCASSLAPDTYNEQFFGPGTRLTVL.

V and J are TRBV5-1 and TRBJ2-7; D is possibly TRBD1 (6 bases). The germline V gene encodes CDR1 SGHRS and CDR2 YFSETQ. Trimming removed 1 base at V and 5 bases at J, with 7 bases between. The CDR3 runs 12 residues. CDR3: CASSLTGNEQYV. CDR3 nucleotides: TGCGCCAGCAGCTTGACAGGGAACGAGCAGTACGTC.

The chain couples TRBV4-3 to TRBJ2-7, with D possibly TRBD2 on 7 matching bases. Trimming took off 0 bases at V and 3 bases at J, with 12 bases between the two ends. Germline CDR1 reads LGHNA; CDR2 reads YSLEER. This CDR3 contains 15 residues. The CDR3 sequence is CASSQEWGGNYEQYF. CDR3 nucleotide sequence: TGCGCCAGCAGCCAAGAATGGGGGGGCAACTACGAGCAGTACTTC.

This clone has a handful of counts. This chain joins TRBV7-2 and TRBJ2-3; 10 bases fit TRBD2. V gave up 5 bases and J gave up 5 bases; unmatched junction bases: 13. The CDR3 has 17 amino acids. CDR1 and CDR2 (germline): SGHTA, FQGNSA. CDR3 loop: CASSLLSGGPGVDTQYF. In DNA form, the CDR3 reads TGTGCCAGCAGCCTACTTAGCGGGGGGCCAGGGGTAGATACGCAGTATTTT.

J is TRBJ2-2 and V is TRBV10-2; possibly TRBD1 or TRBD2 for D (5 bases each). Germline V lookup: CDR1 WSHSY, CDR2 SAAADI. The CDR3 contains 14 residues. V was trimmed by 4 bases and J by 6 bases, leaving 12 bases between them. DNA for the CDR3: TGCGCCAGCAGTGTGACTGAGGGGTCCGGGGAGCTGTTTTTT. Its protein product is CASSVTEGSGELFF.

The V and J genes are TRBV14 and TRBJ2-2; D is ambiguous. Germline CDR1 and CDR2: SGHDN and FVKESK. The CDR3 length is 12 residues. With 5 bases removed from V and 6 bases from J, the gap between germline ends came to 7 bases. In nucleotides, the CDR3 is TGTGCCAGCAGCAAGTTCCCCGGGGAGCTGTTTTTT. This translates into CASSKFPGELFF.

In this sample, this clone turned up a few times. This chain joins TRBV27 and TRBJ1-1; 7 bases fit TRBD1. The V segment lost 3 bases and the J segment 7 bases; nucleotides outside the gene matches: 2. This CDR3 contains 12 residues. Germline CDR1 reads MNHEY; CDR2 reads SMNVEV (reference sequence). CDR3 sequence (DNA): TGTGCCAGCAGTTTGACAGGGTTTGAAGCTTTCTTT. It translates to CASSLTGFEAFF.

The chain has TRBV7-6 and TRBJ1-2; 11 nucleotides match TRBD1. V was pared by 3 bases and J by 5 bases, with 8 bases of the junction left unmatched. The CDR3 length is 16 residues. CDR1 SGHVS and CDR2 FNYEAQ come from the germline V gene. The CDR3 DNA follows: TGTGCCAGCAGCTTCTCGGACAGGGGGCTCGGGTATGGCTACACCTTC. Its translation is CASSFSDRGLGYGYTF.

CDR3 amino acids: CASQSFSTDTQYF. The CDR3 DNA reads as TGTGCCAGTCAAAGTTTTAGCACAGATACGCAGTATTTT. This chain links TRBV19 with TRBJ2-3; no clear D. This CDR3 has 13 amino acids. In germline, CDR1 is LNHDA, CDR2 SQIVND (reference sequence). V dropped 8 bases and J dropped 0 bases, with 9 bases sitting between them.

The chain joins TRBV27 to TRBJ1-2, with D possibly being TRBD1 (6 bases). Germline V lookup: CDR1 MNHEY, CDR2 SMNVEV (reference sequence). This CDR3 comprises 13 residues. Deletions cut 5 bases from V and 3 bases from J, with 10 bases between. This CDR3 reads CASSLGQYYGYTF. As DNA, the CDR3 is TGTGCCAGCAGTCTAGGACAGTACTATGGCTACACCTTC.

This clone was seen a single time. V gene TRBV29-1 combines with J gene TRBJ1-2, with 7 bases fitting TRBD1. V was pared by 4 bases and J by 5 bases, with 4 bases of the junction left unmatched. Germline CDR1 reads SQVTM; CDR2 reads ANQGSEA. CDR3 size: 12 residues. The CDR3 protein is CSVGIQGYGYTF. DNA for the CDR3: TGCAGCGTTGGGATACAGGGGTATGGCTACACCTTC.

The chain carries TRBV29-1 and TRBJ2-3; D may be TRBD2 (6 bases). Per the germline V gene, CDR1 is SQVTM and CDR2 is ANQGSEA. The ends were cut back, 7 bases at V and 3 bases at J, with 23 bases in the middle. The CDR3 consists of 16 residues. The CDR3 loop reads CSADGGGMGLTDTQYF. The CDR3 region has the DNA TGCAGCGCCGATGGGGGAGGCATGGGATTGACAGATACGCAGTATTTT.

The chain couples TRBV7-8 to TRBJ2-7; D may correspond to TRBD1 or TRBD2 (5 bases each). The CDR3 spans 15 residues. Germline CDR1 and CDR2: SGHVS and FQNEAQ. Deletions cut 6 bases from V and 0 bases from J, with 15 bases between. CDR3: CASRSRDVASYEQYF. The CDR3 DNA reads TGTGCCAGCAGATCACGGGACGTCGCCTCCTACGAGCAGTACTTC. Variable domain in full (rest from reference TRBV7-8 and TRBJ2-7): GAGVSQSPRYKVAKRGQDVALRCDPISGHVSLFWYQQALGQGPEFLTYFQNEAQLDKSGLPSDRFFAERPEGSVSTLKIQRTQQEDSAVYLCASRSRDVASYEQYFGPGTRLTVT.

CDR3 protein: CASTPLAGSIGELFF. The CDR3 region has the DNA TGTGCCAGCACCCCACTAGCGGGATCGATCGGGGAGCTGTTTTTT. This rearrangement joins TRBV6-1 to TRBJ2-2; 10 bases fit TRBD2. Germline loops: CDR1 MNHNS, CDR2 SASEGT. V shed 7 bases, J shed 7 bases, and the junction held 9 bases outside the gene matches. There are 15 residues in the CDR3.